These 14 T cell receptor beta chains share one sample of origin, sequenced in a study of blood T cells in healthy people across ages. Together with a sample-barcoded 5' primer, a J-beta primer mix was included in a second PCR lasting roughly 6 to 12 cycles. TCRdb reprocessed the 5' RACE reads with MiXCR, giving one entry per CDR3 protein. This table holds hundreds of thousands of distinct CDR3 sequences, approximately 25% found once. The sample also formed part of further work on T cells of mothers and their children.

The specimen sequenced was blood. These receptors were obtained from a boy aged 5-17 years in good health.

A word on this clonotype: The junction differs from germline at one of its ends, possibly a read error. This chain connects TRBV10-3 to TRBJ2-1; 10 bases line up with TRBD1. The CDR3 loop spans 13 amino acids. Germline lookup yields CDR1 ENHRY and CDR2 SYGVKD. The CDR3 DNA is TGTGCCACAGGAGGGACAGGGGAAACTCTCCTGAACTTC. It yields the protein CATGGTGETLLNF.

A few counts support this clonotype. The chain employs TRBV12-3 or TRBV12-4 and TRBJ2-5; D gene uncertain. The J call may be in error: the DNA end matches TRBJ2-1 better. This CDR3 contains 13 residues. The CDR3 coding sequence is TGTGCCAGCAGCGTCGGGCCTTTCAATGAGCAGTTCTTC. Its protein is CASSVGPFNEQFF.

This clonotype was counted a few times. The rearrangement uses TRBV29-1 and TRBJ2-4; no clear D gene. Germline lookup yields CDR1 SQVTM and CDR2 ANQGSEA. This CDR3 region has 13 residues. Trimming stripped 3 bases from V and 7 bases from J, with 13 bases between. The chain's CDR3 is CSVESRLGNIQYF. Here the CDR3 DNA reads TGCAGCGTTGAGTCGCGCCTTGGCAACATTCAGTACTTC.

CDR3 amino acids: CASSLVTGEGYGYTF. In DNA form, the CDR3 reads TGTGCCAGCAGCTTAGTAACAGGGGAGGGCTATGGCTACACCTTC. V gene TRBV7-2 combines with J gene TRBJ1-2; TRBD1 aligns across 7 bases. V lost 1 base to trimming and J lost 4 bases; unmatched junction nucleotides: 6. The CDR3 spans 15 residues. Germline V gives CDR1 SGHTA, CDR2 FQGNSA.

The chain uses TRBV20-1 and TRBJ2-2; 13 nucleotides align to TRBD2. V lost 5 bases, J lost 4 bases, and 10 bases stayed unmatched. From germline, CDR1 is DFQATT and CDR2 SNEGSKA (reference sequence). The CDR3 sequence is 17 residues long. The CDR3 region has the DNA TGCAGTGCTGGACAGGCCACTAGCGGGGGGGCCACCGGGGAGCTGTTTTTT. Its translation: CSAGQATSGGATGELFF.

In its sample, this clonotype was seen a few times. The V call is TRBV9, the J call TRBJ2-2, with D perhaps TRBD1 or TRBD2 (5 bases each). There are 16 residues in the CDR3. V gave up 0 bases and J gave up 1 base, with 10 bases separating them. Germline CDR1 reads SGDLS; CDR2 reads YYNGEE. The CDR3, as DNA: TGTGCCAGCAGCGTAGTCGGGACGGGGAACACCGGGGAGCTGTTTTTT. Residues: CASSVVGTGNTGELFF.

This clonotype came up many times. The junction and the germline gene differ at one end; a read error may be behind it. The chain carries TRBV7-7 and TRBJ2-7; 12 bases are shared with TRBD2. The DNA end is more similar to TRBJ2-5, so the J call may be wrong. The CDR3 is 14 amino acids. Per germline, CDR1 SSHAT and CDR2 FNYEAQ (reference sequence). Here the CDR3 DNA reads TGTGCTAGCAGCCCGACTAGCGGGGGAGAGACCCAGTACTTC. It codes for CASSPTSGGETQYF.

The V and J genes are TRBV7-9 and TRBJ1-4, with a weak D call TRBD1 (5 bases). The CDR3 runs to 14 residues. The germline V gene encodes CDR1 SEHNR and CDR2 FQNEAQ (reference sequence). Deletions cut 2 bases from V and 5 bases from J, with 9 bases between. The CDR3 region is CASSLRQNNEKLFF. CDR3 in DNA: TGTGCCAGCAGCTTACGACAGAACAATGAAAAACTGTTTTTT.

This chain links TRBV4-2 with TRBJ1-4; no firm D call. CDR1 is LGHNA, CDR2 YNFKEQ, per germline. Between the trimmed V and J ends, which lost 1 base and 12 bases, there was a span of 15 bases. The CDR3 has 14 amino acids. The CDR3 reads CASSQVDNTRELFF. The CDR3 nucleotides are TGTGCCAGCAGCCAAGTTGACAATACAAGGGAACTGTTTTTT.

The rearrangement links TRBV6-5 to TRBJ1-6, with D possibly matching TRBD1 (5 bases). Deletions cut 2 bases from V and 9 bases from J, with 23 bases between. The CDR3 has 18 residues. Germline values: CDR1 MNHEY, CDR2 SVGAGI. This CDR3 reads CASSYAAGTLWEISPLHF. CDR3 DNA: TGTGCCAGCAGTTACGCCGCCGGGACCCTATGGGAAATTTCACCCCTCCACTTT.

The chain carries TRBV12-3 or TRBV12-4 and TRBJ1-5, with no clear D. The length of the CDR3 is 13 residues. Between the trimmed V and J ends, which lost 4 bases and 7 bases, there was a span of 11 bases. CDR3 sequence (DNA): TGTGCCAGCAGTTCCATTCCCAGACAGCCCCAGCATTTT. Amino acid sequence: CASSSIPRQPQHF.

The V call is TRBV6-6, the J call TRBJ2-5; 10 bases match TRBD2. CDR3 length: 14 residues. V shed 6 bases and J 5 bases; nucleotides not matched to a gene: 6. Germline values: CDR1 MNHNY, CDR2 SVGAGI (reference sequence). Here the CDR3 DNA reads TGTGCCAGCAGGTCTAGCGGGAGCTCTGAGACCCAGTACTTC. Its protein product is CASRSSGSSETQYF.

The chain recombines TRBV2 with TRBJ2-2, with 9 bases identical to TRBD1. Germline CDR1 is SNHLY and CDR2 is FYNNEI. CDR3 size: 14 residues. J was trimmed by 6 bases and V by 6 bases; bases with no gene match: 5. The CDR3 bases are TGTGCCAGCAGGGACAGGGGATTATCCGGGGAGCTGTTTTTT. Translation gives CASRDRGLSGELFF.

This clonotype was detected a few times. The chain links TRBV11-2 to TRBJ2-5; a weak D match, TRBD1 (6 bases). Germline V gene data show CDR1 as SGHAT and CDR2 as FQNNGV. The CDR3 length is 15 residues. V lost 5 bases and J 5 bases, leaving 18 bases between the germline ends. This chain's CDR3 is CASSPSQGYFETQYF. CDR3 nucleotides: TGTGCCAGCAGCCCCAGCCAGGGGTATTTTGAGACCCAGTACTTC.